This entry lists 2 T cell receptor beta chains sequenced from one sample in a study of T cells after yellow fever vaccination. A single record per CDR3 protein comes from TCRdb applying MiXCR to the 5' RACE reads. The sample has fewer than 350,000 distinct CDR3 sequences, roughly 4.3% seen once. The sample consisted of PBMCs, taken 15 days after the yellow fever booster vaccination. These receptors all come from a man between 18 and 35 years old who received the YFV17D yellow fever vaccine.

The chain carries TRBV6-5 and TRBJ1-4, with TRBD1 as a possible D gene (5 bases). The CDR3 runs to 12 residues. V shed 4 bases and J shed 8 bases, with 8 bases lying between them. CDR1 is MNHEY, CDR2 SVGAGI, per germline. The CDR3 nucleotides are TGTGCCAGCAGTTCAGGGATAGAAAAACTGTTTTTT. It codes for CASSSGIEKLFF.

The chain employs TRBV5-1 and TRBJ2-3; 9 nucleotides line up with TRBD1. Germline V gene lookup returns CDR1 SGHRS and CDR2 YFSETQ. The CDR3 length is 14 residues. J gave up 5 bases and V 5 bases, and 6 bases lay outside the gene matches. The CDR3 reads CASSEQGAGDTQYF. CDR3 nucleotides: TGCGCCAGCAGTGAACAGGGGGCGGGAGATACGCAGTATTTT.